What follows describes a single T cell receptor beta chain. This sample is part of a study of T cells in narcolepsy. Data came from immunoSEQ multiplex PCR; TCRdb stores just in-frame clones and leaves some out. The repertoire holds roughly 15,000 clones, with approximately 85% as singletons. Trimming cost V 4 bases and J 6 bases, with 9 bases left between them. CDR1 and CDR2 from the germline V gene are WNHNN and SYGVQD (reference sequence). The CDR3 is made up of 13 amino acids. The chain has TRBV10-1 and TRBJ2-2; no clear D. The source is a human donor in good health. The sample comprised memory (CD45RA-) CD4+ T cells from blood. CDR3 nucleotides: TGCGCCAGCAGTGTTTCCGAAGCCGGGGAGCTGTTTTTT. Protein product: CASSVSEAGELFF.